This T cell receptor (beta chain) was sequenced in a study of cytomegalovirus exposure and HLA in healthy donors. This CDR3 spans 17 amino acids. In germline, CDR1 is SGHRS, CDR2 YFSETQ. V shed 3 bases, J shed 0 bases, and the junction held 6 bases outside the gene matches. Sequenced by immunoSEQ multiplex PCR; TCRdb stores in-frame clones only, minus some. The profile shows 100,000 or so clones, approximately 94% of them singletons. Sequenced sample: PBMCs. This clonotype was obtained from a woman younger than 30 in good health and CMV-seronegative. The V call is TRBV5-1, the J call TRBJ2-3, with 11 bases that match TRBD2. CDR3 nucleotides: TGCGCCAGCAGCTCGGGACTAGCGGAACTTAGCACAGATACGCAGTATTTT. Translated, it gives CASSSGLAELSTDTQYF. Complete variable domain (other parts from reference TRBV5-1 and TRBJ2-3): KAGVTQTPRYLIKTRGQQVTLSCSPISGHRSVSWYQQTPGQGLQFLFEYFSETQRNKGNFPGRFSGRQFSNSRSEMNVSTLELGDSALYLCASSSGLAELSTDTQYFGPGTRLTVL.